This T cell receptor (beta chain) was sequenced in a study of T-cell reconstitution after alpha-beta-depleted transplantation in children (TCRdb year 2016). Regarding the study in general: T-cell immune reconstitution after TCRalphabeta/CD19-depleted allogeneic hematopoietic cell transplantation in children was quantitatively tracked in the study by means of TCR repertoire profiling.

The method was PCR. Sequenced on an Illumina HiSeq 2500. Molecular barcoding was employed in the preparation of TCR libraries, with unique molecular identifiers being used to normalize TCRbeta repertoire quantification. The raw public reads went through TCRdb reprocessing: fastp at Q25, MiXCR clone calling, in-frame beta chains kept. A single entry per CDR3 protein holds the most common genes and DNA from its merged rows. For this sample the table gives more than 250,000 distinct CDR3 sequences, of which almost 10% were detected only once. Of the sample, roughly a tenth falls within the top ten clones. Sequences MNHEY (CDR1) and SVGAGI (CDR2) are obtained from the germline V gene. Trimming costs V 6 bases and J 0 bases, and their ends lie 9 bases apart. Reading from cysteine to phenylalanine, the CDR3 counts 14 amino acids. The DNA shown is the 42-base CDR3, in frame from base 1. This clonotype was recorded many times. Its binding antigen is unknown. There are no base qualities to consult, and no much larger clone falls within one base.

This sample comprised PBMCs from the stem cell graft donor, obtained from the stem cell graft. The receptor was derived from a human donor who donated a stem cell graft to a child with SCID. The chain uses TRBV6-5 and TRBJ1-5; the D gene is perhaps TRBD1, on 5 matching bases. The DNA sequence is as follows: TGTGCCAGCAGCCGAGGGGATAGCAATCAGCCCCAGCATTTT. This translates into CASSRGDSNQPQHF.